This TCR beta chain was profiled in a study of CD8+ T cells in alopecia areata. Study-level information: Patients received oral tofacitinib, 5 to 10 mg twice daily, for moderate-to-severe alopecia areata. General observations from the study: The presence of one nonresponder keeps the tie between baseline CD8+ expansion and response uncertain.

As for treatment: oral pan-JAK inhibitor, 5-10 mg twice daily. RNA was isolated and reverse transcribed to cDNA, the sequencing template. Only in-frame clones appear in the TCRdb table, and some are missing; sequencing was by immunoSEQ multiplex PCR. The data show more than 110,000 clones, roughly 50% seen once. In regard to this clone: The antigen remains undetermined.

The CDR3 runs 16 residues. Germline V gene lookup returns CDR1 MNHEY and CDR2 SVGAGI. The J segment lost 8 bases and the V segment lost 4 bases, leaving 11 bases of the junction unmatched. The sequenced sample was CD8+ T cells sorted from blood, obtained at week 4, from a patient treated with tofacitinib. The rearrangement joins TRBV6-5 to TRBJ2-1; 10 nucleotides match TRBD1. The TCR sequence derives from a human donor with alopecia areata. The CDR3 sequence is CASSSATGGANDEQFF. DNA for the CDR3: TGTGCCAGCAGTTCCGCGACAGGGGGCGCAAACGATGAGCAGTTCTTC.